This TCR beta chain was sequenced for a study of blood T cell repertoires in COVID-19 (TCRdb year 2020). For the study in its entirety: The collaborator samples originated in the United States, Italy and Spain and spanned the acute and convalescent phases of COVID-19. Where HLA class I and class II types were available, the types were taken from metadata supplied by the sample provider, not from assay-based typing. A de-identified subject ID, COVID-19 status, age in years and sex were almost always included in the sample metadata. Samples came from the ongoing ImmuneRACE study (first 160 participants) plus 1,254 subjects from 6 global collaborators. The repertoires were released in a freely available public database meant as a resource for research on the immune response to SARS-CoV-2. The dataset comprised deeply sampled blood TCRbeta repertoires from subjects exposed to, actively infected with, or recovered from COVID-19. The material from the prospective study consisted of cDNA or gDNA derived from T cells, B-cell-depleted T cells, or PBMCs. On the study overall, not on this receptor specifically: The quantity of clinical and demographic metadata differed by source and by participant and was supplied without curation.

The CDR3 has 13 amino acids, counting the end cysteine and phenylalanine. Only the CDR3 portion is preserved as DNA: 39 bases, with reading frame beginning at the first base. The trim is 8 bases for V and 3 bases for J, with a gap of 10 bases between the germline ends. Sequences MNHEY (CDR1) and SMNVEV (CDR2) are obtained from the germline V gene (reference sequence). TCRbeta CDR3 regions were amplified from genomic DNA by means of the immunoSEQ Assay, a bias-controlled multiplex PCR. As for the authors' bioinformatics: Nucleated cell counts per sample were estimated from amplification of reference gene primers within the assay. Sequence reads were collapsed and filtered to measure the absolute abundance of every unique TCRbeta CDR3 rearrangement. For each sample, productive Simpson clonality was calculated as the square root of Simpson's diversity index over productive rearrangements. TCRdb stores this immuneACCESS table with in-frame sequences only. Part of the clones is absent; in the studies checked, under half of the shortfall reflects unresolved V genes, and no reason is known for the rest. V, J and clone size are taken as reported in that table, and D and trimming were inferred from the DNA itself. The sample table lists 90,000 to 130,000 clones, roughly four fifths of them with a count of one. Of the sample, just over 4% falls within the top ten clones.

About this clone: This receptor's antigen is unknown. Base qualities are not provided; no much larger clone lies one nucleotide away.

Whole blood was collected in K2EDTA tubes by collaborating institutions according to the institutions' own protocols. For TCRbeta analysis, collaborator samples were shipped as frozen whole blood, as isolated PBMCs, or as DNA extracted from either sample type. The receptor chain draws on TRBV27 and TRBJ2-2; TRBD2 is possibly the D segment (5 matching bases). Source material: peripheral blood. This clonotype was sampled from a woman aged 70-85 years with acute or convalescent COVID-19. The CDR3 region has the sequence CASSEADTGELFF. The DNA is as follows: TGTGCCAGCTCGGAAGCGGACACCGGGGAGCTGTTTTTT.